This T cell receptor beta chain is drawn from a study of cytomegalovirus exposure and HLA in healthy donors. A remark on this clone: Antigen specificity is unknown.

With 60 Vbeta and 13 Jbeta primers, the PCR was carried out. Only in-frame clones appear in the TCRdb table, and some are missing; sequencing was by immunoSEQ multiplex PCR. Among 170,000 or so clones listed, 84% were seen once. Overall study results and limits: A later analysis linked a missense variant in DCLRE1C to the trimming of TCR beta V and J genes. For most TCR sequences rarity was the rule, although some public TCRs occurred in many donors. What was likely a sequencing artifact was a cluster of highly shared sequence variants.

With 6 bases removed from V and 7 bases from J, the gap between germline ends came to 18 bases. This CDR3 is built from 14 residues. In germline, CDR1 is MNHNS, CDR2 SASEGT. The sequence was obtained from a girl between 5 and 17 years old in good health and CMV-seropositive. The source material was PBMCs. The chain uses TRBV6-1 and TRBJ1-2; D gene ambiguous. As DNA, the CDR3 is TGTGCCAGCAGGCCTGAAGGACTAAGAGTTGGCTACACCTTC. Translated: CASRPEGLRVGYTF.